These 29 T cell receptor beta chains originate from one sample sequenced in a study. TCRdb redid the calling of the RT-PCR reads with MiXCR, one entry per CDR3 protein. Found here are more than 600,000 distinct CDR3 sequences, about 14% of them singletons; the top ten hold just over 3.5%. Material for sequencing was memory CD4+ T cells from blood. These receptors were collected from a female donor in good health, serving as a healthy control.

This clonotype was seen a handful of times. The CDR3 DNA reads as TGTGCCAGCAGCTTAGTCGGGGGCGCGATCACCGGGGAGCTGTTTTTT. As protein: CASSLVGGAITGELFF. The chain carries TRBV7-6 and TRBJ2-2, with D perhaps assigned TRBD1 or TRBD2 (6 bases each). Germline assignment: CDR1 SGHVS and CDR2 FNYEAQ. Trimming cost V 1 base and J 4 bases, with 13 bases left between them. The CDR3 totals 16 residues.

This clonotype was recorded a few times. The rearrangement joins TRBV9 to TRBJ2-2; D remains ambiguous. Germline CDR1 is SGDLS and CDR2 is YYNGEE. V was shortened by 3 bases and J by 3 bases, with 12 bases between the two germline ends. This CDR3 contains 15 residues. Written as DNA, the CDR3 is TGTGCCAGCAGCGCACTCCCGGGCGACACCGGGGAGCTGTTTTTT. Its translation is CASSALPGDTGELFF. The whole variable domain, remainder taken from reference TRBV9 and TRBJ2-2, is DSGVTQTPKHLITATGQRVTLRCSPRSGDLSVYWYQQSLDQGLQFLIQYYNGEERAKGNILERFSAQQFPDLHSELNLSSLELGDSALYFCASSALPGDTGELFFGEGSRLTVL.

This clonotype was recorded many times. The chain is built from TRBV9 and TRBJ1-1; no definite D call. V shed 5 bases and J shed 1 base, with 9 bases lying between them. The CDR3 loop spans 13 amino acids. Germline values: CDR1 SGDLS, CDR2 YYNGEE. In DNA, the CDR3 is TGTGCCAGCAGTGTCGAATCGAACACTGAAGCTTTCTTT. Its translation is CASSVESNTEAFF.

The chain recombines TRBV6-2 or TRBV6-3 with TRBJ2-7; TRBD1 might be the D (6 bases). This CDR3 spans 14 amino acids. Trimming left V 6 bases short and J 3 bases short, with 15 bases between. Germline CDR1 is MNHEY and CDR2 is SVGEGT. The CDR3 region is CASSVQGSLYEQYF. DNA of the CDR3: TGTGCCAGCAGCGTACAGGGCTCTCTCTACGAGCAGTACTTC.

This clonotype was detected a few times. The chain has TRBV5-1 and TRBJ2-1, with 7 nucleotides matching TRBD2. Germline CDR1 and CDR2: SGHRS and YFSETQ. The V gene end was trimmed by 2 bases and the J gene end by 5 bases; junction bases not matched to a gene: 10. The length of the CDR3 is 16 residues. CDR3 residues: CASSLSVSGANNEQFF. The CDR3 DNA reads TGCGCCAGCAGCTTATCGGTAAGCGGGGCCAACAATGAGCAGTTCTTC. Full variable domain (outside the CDR3, taken from reference TRBV5-1 and TRBJ2-1): KAGVTQTPRYLIKTRGQQVTLSCSPISGHRSVSWYQQTPGQGLQFLFEYFSETQRNKGNFPGRFSGRQFSNSRSEMNVSTLELGDSALYLCASSLSVSGANNEQFFGPGTRLTVL.

Of note for this clonotype: This may come from a read error, since a much larger clone is one base off. This chain joins TRBV20-1 and TRBJ1-1; D perhaps matches TRBD1 (6 bases). The CDR3 totals 13 residues. In germline, CDR1 is DFQATT, CDR2 SNEGSKA (reference sequence). V lost 6 bases and J 4 bases, leaving 15 bases between the germline ends. CDR3 amino acids: CSATGPGATEAFF. DNA for the CDR3: TGCAGTGCCACCGGACCAGGGGCCACTGAAGCTTTCTTT.

The chain couples TRBV20-1 to TRBJ1-2; possibly TRBD1 for D (6 bases). Looked up from germline, CDR1 is DFQATT and CDR2 is SNEGSKA (reference sequence). The V gene lost 0 bases and the J gene lost 8 bases, with 22 bases spanning the gap. The CDR3 has 16 residues. The CDR3 DNA reads as TGCAGTGCTAGAGACACCCCTCAACGGGGGGCGGGAGGCTACACCTTC. This encodes CSARDTPQRGAGGYTF.

V and J are TRBV6-2 or TRBV6-3 and TRBJ1-1; 8 bases line up with TRBD1. Trimming cost V 5 bases and J 6 bases; bases outside gene matches: 11. CDR1 is MNHEY, CDR2 SVGEGT, per germline. The CDR3 is made up of 15 amino acids. The CDR3 region has the DNA TGTGCCAGCAGTCCCCAGGACAGGGTGTGGTCTGAAGCTTTCTTT. Translating it yields CASSPQDRVWSEAFF.

This clonotype was counted many times. J is TRBJ2-2 and V is TRBV7-3; 9 bases line up with TRBD1. The V gene end was trimmed by 0 bases and the J gene end by 5 bases; junction bases not matched to a gene: 7. This CDR3 comprises 17 residues. The germline V gene has CDR1 SGHTA and CDR2 FQGTGA. The CDR3 is CASSLTSDRGRTGELFF. The CDR3 DNA is TGTGCCAGCAGCTTAACTTCCGACAGGGGGAGGACCGGGGAGCTGTTTTTT. The entire variable domain, with the rest obtained from reference TRBV7-3 and TRBJ2-2, is as follows: GAGVSQTPSNKVTEKGKYVELRCDPISGHTALYWYRQSLGQGPEFLIYFQGTGAADDSGLPNDRFFAVRPEGSVSTLKIQRTERGDSAVYLCASSLTSDRGRTGELFFGEGSRLTVL.

J is TRBJ1-1 and V is TRBV30, with D perhaps matching TRBD1 (6 bases). Germline loops: CDR1 GTSNPN, CDR2 SVGIG (reference sequence). With 2 bases removed from V and 3 bases from J, the gap between germline ends came to 19 bases. The CDR3 runs to 16 residues. The CDR3 loop reads CAWSSLGAYRDTEAFF. CDR3 coding DNA: TGTGCCTGGAGTTCTCTGGGGGCGTATAGGGACACTGAAGCTTTCTTT. Based on the CDR3 plus reference TRBV30 and TRBJ1-1, the full variable domain is SQTIHQWPATLVQPVGSPLSLECTVEGTSNPNLYWYRQAAGRGLQLLFYSVGIGQISSEVPQNLSASRPQDRQFILSSKKLLLSDSGFYLCAWSSLGAYRDTEAFFGQGTRLTVV.

This clonotype was observed many times. The genes are TRBV5-8 and TRBJ1-2, with a weak D call TRBD1 (6 bases). Trimming took off 4 bases at V and 4 bases at J, with 17 bases between the two ends. CDR1 and CDR2 (germline): SGHTS, YDEGEE. The CDR3 is made up of 15 amino acids. CDR3 coding DNA: TGTGCCAGCAGCCTACAGGGTACAAGAGGCTATGGCTACACCTTC. Encoded protein: CASSLQGTRGYGYTF.

This clonotype was recorded many times. The rearrangement joins TRBV6-5 to TRBJ2-3; D is perhaps TRBD2 (5 bases). The V end was cut by 10 bases, the J end by 7 bases, with 9 bases between. The CDR3 is made up of 10 amino acids. Germline CDR1 is MNHEY and CDR2 is SVGAGI. CDR3 DNA sequence: TGTGCCACCGGACTGTATACGCAGTATTTT. This sequence encodes CATGLYTQYF.

This clonotype was seen ten or more times. V gene TRBV5-1 combines with J gene TRBJ2-1, with D hard to call. The V gene lost 0 bases and the J gene lost 8 bases, with 6 bases spanning the gap. This CDR3 spans 12 amino acids. Germline loops: CDR1 SGHRS, CDR2 YFSETQ. In DNA, the CDR3 is TGCGCCAGCAGCTTGGAGGCGGATGAGCAGTTCTTC. As protein: CASSLEADEQFF.

The chain couples TRBV10-2 to TRBJ1-2, with no clear D. Germline V gene sequence: CDR1 WSHSY, CDR2 SAAADI. This CDR3 is built from 14 residues. Deletions cut 3 bases from V and 3 bases from J, with 11 bases between. CDR3 protein: CASSDRGNDYGYTF. The DNA of the CDR3 is TGCGCCAGCAGTGACCGGGGAAACGACTATGGCTACACCTTC.

This chain uses TRBV7-2 with TRBJ2-7, with TRBD1 identical over 8 bases. The CDR3 is made up of 15 amino acids. V lost 5 bases and J lost 0; bases outside the gene matches: 6. Germline V lookup: CDR1 SGHTA, CDR2 FQGNSA. CDR3 region: CASSTRQGTSYEQYF. The DNA for the CDR3 is TGTGCCAGCAGCACTCGACAGGGGACCTCCTACGAGCAGTACTTC.

The J gene is TRBJ2-3, the V gene TRBV5-6, with a possible D match to TRBD2 (6 bases). Germline-derived CDR1 and CDR2 are SGHDT and YYEEEE. V dropped 0 bases and J dropped 5 bases, with 13 bases sitting between them. The CDR3 has 15 residues. The CDR3 nucleotides read TGTGCCAGCAGCTTGGGTTTTCTCGGGGGAGATACGCAGTATTTT. Residues: CASSLGFLGGDTQYF.

This clonotype was seen a handful of times. The chain combines TRBV6-2 or TRBV6-3 with TRBJ2-7, with 7 bases aligning to TRBD2. The CDR3 runs to 15 residues. The J segment lost 0 bases and the V segment lost 6 bases, leaving 8 bases of the junction unmatched. Per the germline V gene, CDR1 is MNHEY and CDR2 is SVGEGT. As DNA, the CDR3 is TGTGCCAGCAGGGGATTTAGCGGGCGCTCCTACGAGCAGTACTTC. Translating it yields CASRGFSGRSYEQYF.

This clonotype was seen many times. The genes are TRBV7-2 and TRBJ2-7, with D possibly being TRBD1 (5 bases). Deletions cut 2 bases from V and 3 bases from J, with 8 bases between. This CDR3 has 13 amino acids. Per germline, CDR1 SGHTA and CDR2 FQGNSA. The CDR3 DNA sequence: TGTGCCAGCAGCTTAATGCAGGGCTACGAGCAGTACTTC. It specifies CASSLMQGYEQYF.

J is TRBJ2-3 and V is TRBV20-1; either TRBD1 or TRBD2 may supply D (6 bases each). Deletions cut 4 bases from V and 2 bases from J, with 10 bases between. The germline V gene has CDR1 DFQATT and CDR2 SNEGSKA (reference sequence). The CDR3 is 13 residues long. The CDR3 region is CSAMGGVTDTQYF. The DNA for the CDR3 is TGCAGTGCTATGGGGGGCGTCACAGATACGCAGTATTTT.

This clonotype was counted at least ten times. V is TRBV7-2 and J is TRBJ2-1; TRBD2 matches at 9 bases. The CDR3 length is 17 residues. Germline V gene sequence: CDR1 SGHTA, CDR2 FQGNSA. The J segment lost 3 bases and the V segment lost 2 bases, leaving 8 bases of the junction unmatched. This CDR3 is CASSLRRETSGYNEQFF. The CDR3 DNA is TGTGCCAGCAGCTTACGGCGGGAGACTAGCGGCTACAATGAGCAGTTCTTC.

The V and J genes are TRBV28 and TRBJ1-1; 7 bases line up with TRBD1. V was clipped by 4 bases and J by 3 bases; unmatched bases: 5. Germline V gene lookup returns CDR1 MDHEN and CDR2 SYDVKM. CDR3 length: 14 amino acids. The CDR3 bases are TGTGCCAGCAGTTCGCCGGGACAGTACACTGAAGCTTTCTTT. Amino acids: CASSSPGQYTEAFF.

The chain combines TRBV6-6 with TRBJ2-3, with 12 bases that match TRBD2. Unmatched junction bases numbered 3, after V lost 6 bases and J lost 2 bases. This CDR3 region has 15 residues. Germline V gene sequence: CDR1 MNHNY, CDR2 SVGAGI (reference sequence). This chain's CDR3 is CASRLAGGFTDTQYF. Here the CDR3 DNA reads TGTGCCAGCAGGCTAGCGGGAGGGTTCACAGATACGCAGTATTTT.

This clonotype was counted many times. The gene calls are TRBV12-3 or TRBV12-4 and TRBJ1-2; D remains ambiguous. CDR3 length: 13 amino acids. V dropped 2 bases and J dropped 8 bases, with 12 bases sitting between them. The CDR3 loop is CASSLHPTRGYTF. The CDR3 coding sequence is TGTGCCAGCAGTTTACACCCCACACGGGGCTACACCTTC.

The table lists this clonotype with a few counts. The J gene is TRBJ1-5, the V gene TRBV29-1, with 7 bases lining up with TRBD1. CDR3 length equals 13 residues. Germline values: CDR1 SQVTM, CDR2 ANQGSEA. The trim removed 7 bases at V and 6 bases at J, leaving 9 bases unmatched. The CDR3 DNA follows: TGCAGCGCCAGAGGGACAGAAGGTCAGCCCCAGCATTTT. Residues: CSARGTEGQPQHF.

The chain uses TRBV18 and TRBJ1-1, with TRBD1 matching over 7 bases. This CDR3 has 17 residues. V lost 4 bases and J lost 1; bases outside the gene matches: 12. CDR1 is KGHSH, CDR2 LQKENI, per germline. CDR3 region: CASSRTGQRVRNTEAFF. The CDR3 nucleotides read TGTGCCAGCTCACGAACGGGACAGAGGGTCCGGAACACTGAAGCTTTCTTT. Together with reference TRBV18 and TRBJ1-1, the CDR3 gives the full variable domain: NAGVMQNPRHLVRRRGQEARLRCSPMKGHSHVYWYRQLPEEGLKFMVYLQKENIIDESGMPKERFSAEFPKEGPSILRIQQVVRGDSAAYFCASSRTGQRVRNTEAFFGQGTRLTVV.

The sample holds many counts of this clonotype. The chain uses TRBV29-1 and TRBJ1-2, with 7 bases aligning to TRBD1. The germline gives CDR1 SQVTM, CDR2 ANQGSEA. V lost 7 bases to trimming and J lost 2 bases; unmatched junction nucleotides: 10. The CDR3 is 14 residues long. CDR3 nucleotides: TGCAGCGCCCAGGTTTGGGACAGAAACTATGGCTACACCTTC. Amino acids: CSAQVWDRNYGYTF.

This clonotype was recorded many times. The chain links TRBV20-1 to TRBJ2-2; 7 bases agree with TRBD2. J lost 2 bases, V lost 3 bases, and 0 bases had no gene match. The CDR3 runs to 13 residues. Per germline, CDR1 DFQATT and CDR2 SNEGSKA (reference sequence). This CDR3 reads CSARTSNTGELFF. The CDR3 nucleotides are TGCAGTGCTAGGACTAGCAACACCGGGGAGCTGTTTTTT.

Many counts were recorded for this clonotype. The chain couples TRBV5-1 to TRBJ2-3, with 9 bases identical to TRBD1. The CDR3 is 14 amino acids. V dropped 4 bases and J dropped 3; count of bases not matched to a gene: 3. Germline V gene lookup returns CDR1 SGHRS and CDR2 YFSETQ. In nucleotides, the CDR3 is TGCGCCAGCAGCCAAGGACAGGGGACAGATACGCAGTATTTT. This gives the protein CASSQGQGTDTQYF.

This clonotype was detected a few times. The CDR3 DNA follows: TGTGCCAGCGGTACGGCCGCGGCGTTTGGCAATCAGCCCCAGCATTTT. Amino acids: CASGTAAAFGNQPQHF. The chain is built from TRBV12-3 or TRBV12-4 and TRBJ1-5; D is uncertain. This CDR3 is 16 amino acids long. Trimming removed 8 bases at V and 2 bases at J, with 19 bases between.